This TCR beta chain originates from a study of T cell changes during pregnancy in multiple sclerosis. The V and J ends lost 5 bases and 8 bases, in that order; junction bases with no gene match: 8. Germline assignment: CDR1 SGHNT and CDR2 YYREEE (reference sequence). The CDR3 is 16 residues long. Assay used: immunoSEQ multiplex PCR; TCRdb lists only in-frame clones, some missing. Of more than 80,000 clones in the sample, roughly 90% were seen once. J is TRBJ2-2 and V is TRBV5-4; TRBD2 aligns across 14 bases. The receptor was isolated from a female donor with multiple sclerosis, enrolled in a pregnancy study. The source material was peripheral blood, sampled in the first trimester of pregnancy. The DNA of the CDR3 is TGTGCCAGCAGGGGCCTGACTAGCGGGAGGGAAGGGGAGCTGTTTTTT. Its protein is CASRGLTSGREGELFF. The full variable domain, rest sourced from reference TRBV5-4 and TRBJ2-2, is ETGVTQSPTHLIKTRGQQVTLRCSSQSGHNTVSWYQQALGQGPQFIFQYYREEENGRGNFPPRFSGLQFPNYSSELNVNALELDDSALYLCASRGLTSGREGELFFGEGSRLTVL.